Each of the 30 T cell receptor beta chains below was sequenced from the same sample in a study of T-cell memory formation after mild COVID-19. TCRdb itself ran the 5' RACE reads through MiXCR, one entry per CDR3 protein. This table holds over 500,000 distinct CDR3 sequences, around a sixth found once. Specimen: PBMCs or a T cell subset sorted from them (not recorded which). The receptor set was obtained from an adult woman who had mild COVID-19 (a few samples of this study predate the infection). Cell type and time point are not known.

This clonotype came up a few times. The chain combines TRBV5-1 with TRBJ1-1; tentative D call: TRBD1 (5 bases). Germline CDR1 reads SGHRS; CDR2 reads YFSETQ. This CDR3 comprises 17 residues. V gave up 4 bases and J gave up 0 bases, with 19 bases separating them. As DNA, the CDR3 is TGCGCCAGCAGCCGACGTTCGACCGGGACGGTGAACACTGAAGCTTTCTTT. Amino acid sequence: CASSRRSTGTVNTEAFF.

Ten or more counts support this clonotype. The chain employs TRBV7-9 and TRBJ2-2; D is tentatively TRBD1 or TRBD2 (5 bases each). The CDR3 spans 16 residues. Germline V lookup: CDR1 SEHNR, CDR2 FQNEAQ (reference sequence). Deletions cut 4 bases from V and 7 bases from J, with 19 bases between. This CDR3 is CASSSGTGWNLGELFF. Written as DNA, the CDR3 is TGTGCCAGCAGCTCCGGGACGGGGTGGAACCTCGGGGAGCTGTTTTTT.

This clonotype has just a few counts. This chain links TRBV6-5 with TRBJ2-1; D unresolved. Trimming removed 6 bases from V and 6 bases from J, with 12 bases in between. The germline V gene has CDR1 MNHEY and CDR2 SVGAGI. The CDR3 has 13 amino acids. CDR3 sequence (DNA): TGTGCCAGCAGGAAGGACGGCATCAATGAGCAGTTCTTC. Translated: CASRKDGINEQFF.

In this sample, this clonotype turned up a few times. The chain uses TRBV6-5 and TRBJ2-7; the D is unclear. V dropped 6 bases and J dropped 5 bases, with 17 bases sitting between them. The CDR3 contains 14 residues. Germline CDR1 MNHEY, CDR2 SVGAGI. The CDR3 sequence is CASSYDRLVNEQYF. The CDR3 nucleotides are TGTGCCAGCAGCTACGATAGGCTAGTCAACGAGCAGTACTTC.

This clonotype showed up just a few times. The chain couples TRBV21-1 to TRBJ2-7; no check of the table's D call, TRBD1, against the DNA was made. TRBV21-1 is a recognized pseudogene. The CDR3 loop spans 19 amino acids. The CDR3 DNA reads as TGCGCCAGCAGCAAGGCCCCACTCCCATTGGTAGCGCCCTCCTACGAGCAGTACTTC. Translation gives CASSKAPLPLVAPSYEQYF.

This chain joins TRBV12-3 or TRBV12-4 and TRBJ2-7, with 11 bases identical to TRBD2. This CDR3 spans 18 amino acids. The J segment lost 1 base and the V segment lost 6 bases, leaving 14 bases of the junction unmatched. The CDR3 sequence: CASSDSGRGDLVSYEQYF. The CDR3 DNA is TGTGCCAGCAGCGATAGCGGGAGGGGGGACCTTGTGTCCTACGAGCAGTACTTC.

Points on this clonotype: A junction end diverges from the germline sequence, so it may reflect a read error. The chain recombines TRBV5-5 with TRBJ1-2, with D tentatively TRBD1 (5 bases). In germline, CDR1 is SGHKS, CDR2 YYEKEE (reference sequence). The CDR3 extends over 16 amino acids. The CDR3 sequence is CASSFVERGPNDGYTF. The CDR3 DNA reads as TGTGCCAGCAGCTTCGTGGAAAGGGGACCTAACGATGGCTACACCTTC. Using reference TRBV5-5 and TRBJ1-2 for the parts outside the CDR3, the full variable domain is DAGVTQSPTHLIKTRGQQVTLRCSPISGHKSVSWYQQVLGQGPQFIFQYYEKEERGRGNFPDRFSARQFPNYSSELNVNALLLGDSALYLCASSFVERGPNDGYTFGSGTRLTVV.

This clonotype has at least ten counts. The chain is built from TRBV7-9 and TRBJ2-7, with D possibly being TRBD1 (6 bases). From germline, CDR1 is SEHNR and CDR2 FQNEAQ (reference sequence). Trimming pared 5 bases from V and 3 bases from J, leaving 11 bases between. This CDR3 comprises 13 residues. The CDR3 sequence is CASSRRDNYEQYF. The CDR3 DNA reads TGTGCCAGCAGCCGCAGGGACAACTACGAGCAGTACTTC.

The chain carries TRBV5-6 and TRBJ2-1, with D possibly called TRBD1 or TRBD2 (6 bases each). The CDR3 consists of 17 residues. Trimming took off 2 bases at V and 0 bases at J, with 15 bases between the two ends. Germline V gives CDR1 SGHDT, CDR2 YYEEEE. CDR3 region: CASSLILGGTSYNEQFF. The CDR3 DNA reads TGTGCCAGCAGCTTAATCCTAGGGGGGACCTCCTACAATGAGCAGTTCTTC.

This clonotype was seen many times. This rearrangement joins TRBV7-6 to TRBJ2-1; 12 bases fit TRBD2. Trimming at V came to 2 bases and at J to 5 bases, leaving 10 bases not matched to a gene. CDR1 SGHVS and CDR2 FNYEAQ come from the germline V gene. CDR3 length: 18 residues. The CDR3 DNA reads TGTGCCAGCAGCTTATACAACCTACTAGCGGGGGGAAACAATGAGCAGTTCTTC. Its protein is CASSLYNLLAGGNNEQFF.

The V gene is TRBV29-1, the J gene TRBJ2-1; D might be TRBD2 (5 bases). Trimming removed 5 bases from V and 5 bases from J, with 16 bases in between. The germline CDR1 and CDR2 sequences are SQVTM and ANQGSEA. CDR3 length: 14 residues. The CDR3 nucleotides are TGCAGCGTTCCCCTAGCCGGAGTCAACAATGAGCAGTTCTTC. It is translated as CSVPLAGVNNEQFF.

The chain combines TRBV7-6 with TRBJ2-1; D is unclear. Per the germline V gene, CDR1 is SGHVS and CDR2 is FNYEAQ. Trimming pared 4 bases from V and 8 bases from J, leaving 12 bases between. The CDR3 has 13 amino acids. This CDR3 is CASSSPEMDEQFF. As DNA, the CDR3 is TGTGCCAGCAGCTCCCCCGAGATGGATGAGCAGTTCTTC.

This chain uses TRBV7-6 with TRBJ2-3, with 9 nucleotides matching TRBD2. This CDR3 comprises 16 residues. The germline V gene encodes CDR1 SGHVS and CDR2 FNYEAQ. The V and J ends lost 5 bases and 2 bases, in that order; junction bases with no gene match: 8. DNA of the CDR3: TGTGCCAGCAGCCCCCTAGCGGGGAGTTACACAGATACGCAGTATTTT. It is translated as CASSPLAGSYTDTQYF.

The V call is TRBV9, the J call TRBJ2-1, with TRBD1 matching over 10 bases. The CDR3 sequence is 15 residues long. Germline V gene sequence: CDR1 SGDLS, CDR2 YYNGEE. V trimming: 2 bases; J trimming: 5 bases; junction bases outside the gene matches: 4. The CDR3 sequence is CASSVPGTGDNEQFF. DNA of the CDR3: TGTGCCAGCAGCGTGCCCGGGACAGGGGACAATGAGCAGTTCTTC.

The V gene is TRBV30, the J gene TRBJ1-5; D gene uncertain. The CDR3 contains 12 residues. V was trimmed by 0 bases and J by 2 bases, leaving 2 bases between them. The germline V gene encodes CDR1 GTSNPN and CDR2 SVGIG (reference sequence). For the CDR3, the DNA is TGTGCCTGGAGTGTGGGCAATCAGCCCCAGCATTTT. It encodes CAWSVGNQPQHF.

The chain couples TRBV3-1 to TRBJ1-2; 8 bases map to TRBD1. The CDR3 is 15 residues long. The germline V gene encodes CDR1 LGHDT and CDR2 YNNKEL (reference sequence). The V gene end was trimmed by 4 bases and the J gene end by 4 bases; junction bases not matched to a gene: 8. The DNA for the CDR3 is TGTGCCAGCAGCCTTACAGGGGGTCAAGGCTATGGCTACACCTTC. This gives the protein CASSLTGGQGYGYTF.

This clonotype has only a few counts. The chain recombines TRBV12-3 or TRBV12-4 with TRBJ2-2, with 13 bases identical to TRBD2. J gave up 0 bases and V 6 bases, and 7 bases lay outside the gene matches. The CDR3 sequence is 18 residues long. CDR3: CASRGTSGDRANTGELFF. For the CDR3, the DNA is TGTGCCAGCAGAGGGACTAGCGGGGACCGTGCGAACACCGGGGAGCTGTTTTTT.

This clonotype was seen a handful of times. The rearrangement links TRBV3-1 to TRBJ1-3; 8 bases line up with TRBD1. Germline lookup yields CDR1 LGHDT and CDR2 YNNKEL (reference sequence). Trimming removed 1 base from V and 0 bases from J; junction bases left unmatched: 8. This CDR3 is 18 amino acids long. In nucleotides, the CDR3 is TGTGCCAGCAGCCAAGCCGGTACCGACAGGGGCTCTGGAAACACCATATATTTT. It translates to CASSQAGTDRGSGNTIYF.

The chain couples TRBV20-1 to TRBJ1-2; 8 bases match TRBD1. Germline V CDR1 and CDR2: DFQATT, SNEGSKA (reference sequence). V gave up 6 bases and J gave up 2 bases; unmatched junction bases: 8. This CDR3 comprises 14 residues. The DNA for the CDR3 is TGCAGTGCGCACCTCGGACAGGGCAACTATGGCTACACCTTC. Protein product: CSAHLGQGNYGYTF.

Only a few counts were recorded for this clonotype. The CDR3 region has the DNA TGCAGTGCTAGAGACCTGCGGGGGACCGCAGATACGCAGTATTTT. Translated: CSARDLRGTADTQYF. The chain uses TRBV20-1 and TRBJ2-3; 7 bases map to TRBD2. Germline V gene lookup returns CDR1 DFQATT and CDR2 SNEGSKA (reference sequence). This CDR3 is 15 amino acids long. The trim removed 0 bases at V and 4 bases at J, leaving 7 bases unmatched.

This clonotype was seen more than once but under ten times. The chain recombines TRBV2 with TRBJ1-2, with D maybe TRBD1 (5 bases). The ends were cut back, 5 bases at V and 5 bases at J, with 15 bases in the middle. Germline V gives CDR1 SNHLY, CDR2 FYNNEI. This CDR3 region has 14 residues. The CDR3 is CASSPGTRSYGYTF. The CDR3, as DNA: TGTGCCAGCAGTCCCGGGACGCGCTCTTATGGCTACACCTTC.

This clonotype was counted a single time. This sequence joins TRBV18 and TRBJ2-7; a weak D match, TRBD1 (5 bases). CDR3 length equals 14 residues. The V gene lost 2 bases and the J gene lost 3 bases, with 11 bases spanning the gap. The germline CDR1 and CDR2 sequences are KGHSH and LQKENI. The chain's CDR3 is CASSPRTGHYEQYF. The CDR3 DNA follows: TGTGCCAGCTCACCAAGAACCGGACACTACGAGCAGTACTTC.

This clonotype was found a few times. The J gene is TRBJ2-5, the V gene TRBV7-9, with a tentative D call TRBD2 (5 bases). Deletions cut 0 bases from V and 2 bases from J, with 13 bases between. The CDR3 contains 16 residues. Per the germline V gene, CDR1 is SEHNR and CDR2 is FQNEAQ (reference sequence). In nucleotides, the CDR3 is TGTGCCAGCAGCTTAGCCCAGGACTCTCCGCAAGAGACCCAGTACTTC. Its protein product is CASSLAQDSPQETQYF.

The chain combines TRBV3-1 with TRBJ2-5; D remains ambiguous. V was clipped by 4 bases and J by 2 bases, with 11 bases between them. CDR3 size: 14 residues. Germline V gene lookup returns CDR1 LGHDT and CDR2 YNNKEL (reference sequence). Here the CDR3 reads CASSRPLPQETQYF. The CDR3 DNA sequence: TGTGCCAGCAGCCGCCCGCTTCCACAAGAGACCCAGTACTTC.

V usage is TRBV5-1 and J usage is TRBJ1-6; TRBD1 matches 11 bases. In germline, CDR1 is SGHRS, CDR2 YFSETQ. V was pared by 4 bases and J by 5 bases, with 2 bases of the junction left unmatched. The CDR3 is 15 amino acids. CDR3 DNA: TGCGCCAGCAGCCCGGGACAGGGGGATAATTCACCCCTCCACTTT. Protein sequence: CASSPGQGDNSPLHF.

In this sample, this clonotype turned up a few times. The rearrangement uses TRBV4-1 and TRBJ1-4, with a tentative D call TRBD1 (6 bases). Germline V gives CDR1 MGHRA, CDR2 YSYEKL. The CDR3 covers 15 residues. V lost 6 bases and J lost 7, with 18 bases in between. The CDR3 DNA follows: TGCGCCAGCAGATGGGGGCAGGGTACGGGTGAAAAACTGTTTTTT. Amino acids: CASRWGQGTGEKLFF.

The sample holds a few counts of this clonotype. The chain employs TRBV4-2 and TRBJ1-6, with D unclear. With 4 bases removed from V and 5 bases from J, the gap between germline ends came to 9 bases. This CDR3 contains 14 residues. CDR1 and CDR2 from the germline V gene are LGHNA and YNFKEQ. The CDR3, as DNA: TGTGCCAGCAGCCGGGCAGGCAATAATTCACCCCTCCACTTT. This gives the protein CASSRAGNNSPLHF.

This chain joins TRBV11-2 and TRBJ1-4; D remains unclear. The V end was cut by 0 bases, the J end by 5 bases, with 16 bases between. CDR3 length equals 17 residues. CDR1 is SGHAT and CDR2 is FQNNGV in the germline V gene. The CDR3 here is CASSLDPRSSQNEKLFF. The DNA for the CDR3 is TGTGCCAGCAGCTTAGACCCCCGGTCTTCCCAAAATGAAAAACTGTTTTTT.

This clonotype was found a few times. This rearrangement joins TRBV12-3 or TRBV12-4 to TRBJ2-2; D not certain. V lost 2 bases to trimming and J lost 2 bases, with 12 bases between them. This CDR3 contains 16 residues. CDR3 nucleotides: TGTGCCAGCAGTTTAATGAACAGATTAAACACCGGGGAGCTGTTTTTT. Amino acids: CASSLMNRLNTGELFF.

This chain connects TRBV5-4 to TRBJ1-2; no clear D. Germline CDR1 SGHNT, CDR2 YYREEE (reference sequence). The CDR3 covers 13 residues. Trimming shortened V by 1 base and J by 0 bases, and 4 bases separated the two germline ends. Here the CDR3 DNA reads TGTGCCAGCAGCTTGCCCACTAACTATGGCTACACCTTC. It codes for CASSLPTNYGYTF.